This record concerns one T cell receptor (beta chain) sequence. The specificity of this receptor is unknown. There are no base qualities to consult, and no much larger clone falls within one base. The collaborating institutions used their own protocols to collect whole blood in K2EDTA tubes. For TCRbeta analysis, collaborators shipped samples as frozen whole blood, isolated PBMCs, or DNA extracted from either of those sample types. The junction shows trimming of 2 bases on V and 0 bases on J, and the gene matches do not reach 9 bases of it. The CDR3, cysteine through phenylalanine, is 18 amino acids long. Here the CDR3 DNA is all that survives: 54 bases in frame from base 1. CDR1 and CDR2 (LNHDA, SQIVND) derive from the germline V gene (reference sequence). The immunoSEQ Assay, a bias-controlled multiplex PCR, was used to amplify TCRbeta CDR3 regions from genomic DNA. From the authors' description of their analysis: Nucleated cell counts per sample were estimated from amplification of reference gene primers within the assay. To quantify the absolute abundance of each unique TCRbeta CDR3 rearrangement, sequence reads were collapsed and filtered. Productive Simpson clonality was computed per sample as the square root of Simpson's diversity index over productive rearrangements. This is the immuneACCESS table as TCRdb keeps it, with only in-frame sequences that have V and J called. A part of the clones is gone; compared with another copy, unresolved V genes explain less than half, and the rest is unexplained. For V, J and clone size, that table is used; D and trimming come from the DNA. The sample table contains 70,000 to 100,000 clones; only one count was recorded for roughly 78% of them. The top ten hold more than 5.5% of the sample.

This sample was taken from a study of blood T cell repertoires in COVID-19 (dated by TCRdb to about 2020). Regarding the study in general: Samples from collaborators originated in the United States, Italy and Spain and spanned both the acute and convalescent phases of COVID-19. The material from the prospective study consisted of cDNA or gDNA derived from T cells, B-cell-depleted T cells, or PBMCs. Deeply sampled blood TCRbeta repertoires from subjects exposed to, actively infected with, or recovered from COVID-19 were included in the dataset. The repertoires were released in a freely available public database intended as a resource for research on the immune response to SARS-CoV-2. Samples came from the ongoing ImmuneRACE study (first 160 participants) plus 1,254 subjects from 6 global collaborators. Sample metadata almost always included a de-identified subject ID, COVID-19 status, age in years and sex. HLA class I and class II types, where available, came from metadata supplied by the sample provider rather than from assay-based typing. The full study reports these points: Clinical and demographic metadata were provided uncurated, with the amount varying by source and participant.

The sample comprised peripheral blood. The receptor chain draws on TRBV19 and TRBJ2-7; 11 nucleotides in the junction match TRBD1. The receptor was derived from a man aged 45-60 years with active or convalescent COVID-19. CDR3 sequence: CASSIRRGTGGSSYEQYF. In nucleotide form, the sequence is TGTGCCAGTAGTATAAGGAGGGGGACAGGGGGTTCCTCCTACGAGCAGTACTTC.